A single sample is the source of the 19 T cell receptor beta chains below, sequenced in a study of T-cell memory formation after mild COVID-19 (dated by TCRdb to the early 2020s). Libraries were made using 5' RACE. The sample was run on an Illumina NovaSeq 6000. TCRdb itself trimmed the public reads at Q25 with fastp, ran MiXCR and retained productive beta chains. Rows matching on CDR3 protein sequence are summarized as one entry with the most common DNA and genes. The sample table shows some 330,000 distinct CDR3 sequences, and approximately 21% are seen once. The ten largest account for approximately 13% of the sample. Sequenced input: PBMCs or a T cell subset sorted from them (not recorded which). These receptors were collected from an adult woman who had mild COVID-19 (a few samples of this study predate the infection). The sample titles of this study are shuffled in the database, so cell type and time point are left out; the donor was told from shared clones.

This clonotype turned up a few times. This rearrangement joins TRBV29-1 to TRBJ2-7; 13 nucleotides agree with TRBD2. Per the germline V gene, CDR1 is SQVTM and CDR2 is ANQGSEA. Trimming cost V 5 bases and J 0 bases; bases outside gene matches: 1. This CDR3 is built from 14 residues. This CDR3 reads CSVRTSGSSYEQYF. CDR3 nucleotide sequence: TGCAGCGTTCGGACTAGCGGGAGCTCCTACGAGCAGTACTTC.

V gene TRBV7-2 combines with J gene TRBJ2-3; TRBD2 aligns across 7 bases. The CDR3 contains 14 residues. Germline CDR1 and CDR2: SGHTA and FQGNSA. Unmatched junction bases numbered 5, after V lost 5 bases and J lost 3 bases. CDR3 amino acids: CASSPRTRTDTQYF. The CDR3 DNA is TGTGCCAGCAGCCCACGGACTAGAACAGATACGCAGTATTTT.

The chain has TRBV3-1 and TRBJ2-7; possibly TRBD1 for D (5 bases). V lost 3 bases and J lost 3, with 15 bases in between. CDR1 LGHDT and CDR2 YNNKEL come from the germline V gene (reference sequence). The CDR3 has 15 amino acids. The CDR3: CASSQVAGINYEQYF. CDR3 DNA sequence: TGTGCCAGCAGCCAGGTGGCAGGGATTAACTACGAGCAGTACTTC.

The gene calls are TRBV9 and TRBJ2-1; D not certain. V was pared by 0 bases and J by 2 bases, with 12 bases between. CDR1 SGDLS and CDR2 YYNGEE come from the germline V gene. CDR3 length: 16 residues. CDR3 region: CASSVEVGAPYNEQFF. CDR3 nucleotides: TGTGCCAGCAGCGTAGAGGTTGGAGCCCCCTACAATGAGCAGTTCTTC.

This clonotype came up a few times. The CDR3 nucleotides are TGCAGTGCTAGCTCCAGCATAGAAGCTTTCTTT. Translation gives CSASSSIEAFF. The chain links TRBV20-1 to TRBJ1-1, with D uncertain. The CDR3 is made up of 11 amino acids. Germline-derived CDR1 and CDR2 are DFQATT and SNEGSKA (reference sequence). V shed 3 bases and J shed 8 bases, with 10 bases lying between them.

On this clonotype: The germline gene is not matched at one end of the junction; a read error may be the cause. The rearrangement uses TRBV6-1 and TRBJ2-3; perhaps TRBD1 as D (7 bases). The CDR3 loop spans 15 amino acids. CDR1 and CDR2 (germline): MNHNS, SASEGT. DNA for the CDR3: TGTGCCTGCAGGAGGGGGCAGCCCAGCACAGATACGCAGTATTTT. It encodes CACRRGQPSTDTQYF.

This clonotype has more than one count but fewer than ten. CDR3 residues: CASSAGGGTDTQYF. The CDR3 DNA reads TGTGCCAGCTCAGCCGGTGGTGGCACAGATACGCAGTATTTT. The V and J genes are TRBV18 and TRBJ2-3; the D is unclear. CDR1 is KGHSH and CDR2 is LQKENI in the germline V gene. CDR3 size: 14 residues. V lost 5 bases to trimming and J lost 1 base, with 10 bases between them. The full variable domain, completed using reference TRBV18 and TRBJ2-3, is NAGVMQNPRHLVRRRGQEARLRCSPMKGHSHVYWYRQLPEEGLKFMVYLQKENIIDESGMPKERFSAEFPKEGPSILRIQQVVRGDSAAYFCASSAGGGTDTQYFGPGTRLTVL.

This clonotype was detected a few times. The rearrangement joins TRBV20-1 to TRBJ2-3, with 11 bases that match TRBD2. The CDR3 is made up of 18 amino acids. Germline V CDR1 and CDR2: DFQATT, SNEGSKA (reference sequence). Losses at the gene ends were 8 bases for V and 1 base for J; bases not matched to a gene: 17. In nucleotides, the CDR3 is TGCAGTCCCTCTGGGACTAGCGGTCTCCTGGGGGGCACAGATACGCAGTATTTT. Residues: CSPSGTSGLLGGTDTQYF.

The rearrangement uses TRBV29-1 and TRBJ2-7, with D possibly TRBD1 on 5 matching bases. CDR1 and CDR2 from the germline V gene are SQVTM and ANQGSEA. The V gene lost 7 bases and the J gene lost 0 bases, with 16 bases spanning the gap. The CDR3 is 14 residues long. The CDR3 protein is CSAEGERGSYEQYF. The CDR3 DNA is TGCAGCGCCGAAGGGGAAAGAGGCTCCTACGAGCAGTACTTC.

This chain connects TRBV20-1 to TRBJ2-1; D is undetermined. Trimming removed 5 bases at V and 2 bases at J, with 16 bases between. This CDR3 is 15 amino acids long. Germline V gene sequence: CDR1 DFQATT, CDR2 SNEGSKA (reference sequence). CDR3 nucleotides: TGCAGTGCTCGCCCCCGAAATAGGGCCTACAATGAGCAGTTCTTC. Translating it yields CSARPRNRAYNEQFF.

This clonotype turned up a few times. V and J are TRBV10-3 and TRBJ2-7; D remains ambiguous. Germline V gene lookup returns CDR1 ENHRY and CDR2 SYGVKD. This CDR3 spans 10 amino acids. Deletions cut 8 bases from V and 1 base from J, with 3 bases between. The CDR3 bases are TGTGCCATCGGATCCTACGAGCAGTACTTC. This sequence encodes CAIGSYEQYF.

This chain uses TRBV7-9 with TRBJ2-7; 8 bases are a match to TRBD1. Trimming cost V 3 bases and J 6 bases; bases outside gene matches: 10. Germline V lookup: CDR1 SEHNR, CDR2 FQNEAQ (reference sequence). This CDR3 region has 15 residues. The CDR3, as DNA: TGTGCCAGCAGCTTTACCCAGGGGGCCGGTATCGAGCAGTACTTC. This codes for CASSFTQGAGIEQYF. Complete variable domain (other parts from reference TRBV7-9 and TRBJ2-7): DTGVSQNPRHKITKRGQNVTFRCDPISEHNRLYWYRQTLGQGPEFLTYFQNEAQLEKSRLLSDRFSAERPKGSFSTLEIQRTEQGDSAMYLCASSFTQGAGIEQYFGPGTRLTVT.

This clonotype was recorded many times. The genes are TRBV12-3 or TRBV12-4 and TRBJ2-1; 10 bases agree with TRBD2. This CDR3 is 15 amino acids long. V dropped 4 bases and J dropped 2; count of bases not matched to a gene: 2. The CDR3 DNA sequence: TGTGCCAGCAGTTCACTAGCGGGAACCTACAATGAGCAGTTCTTC. This encodes CASSSLAGTYNEQFF.

The chain uses TRBV7-3 and TRBJ2-1; 8 nucleotides align to TRBD2. The CDR3 loop spans 14 amino acids. V was clipped by 1 base and J by 7 bases; unmatched bases: 3. Germline V gene lookup returns CDR1 SGHTA and CDR2 FQGTGA. The DNA of the CDR3 is TGTGCCAGCAGCTTAAACCCTAGCGGGAATGAGCAGTTCTTC. This codes for CASSLNPSGNEQFF.

This clonotype was counted between two and nine times. The gene calls are TRBV6-5 and TRBJ2-7, with 7 bases fitting TRBD1. In germline, CDR1 is MNHEY, CDR2 SVGAGI. V lost 0 bases, J lost 1 base, and 6 bases stayed unmatched. This CDR3 comprises 16 residues. CDR3 nucleotides: TGTGCCAGCAGTTACTCCACAGGGGCCATTTCCTACGAGCAGTACTTC. The encoded protein is CASSYSTGAISYEQYF.

This clonotype occurred a few times. CDR3 nucleotide sequence: TGTGCCAGCAGTGATGACCAGATGGAACCCCTCCACTTT. Translation: CASSDDQMEPLHF. The chain joins TRBV25-1 to TRBJ1-6; no firm D call. The CDR3 loop spans 13 amino acids. Germline V gene data show CDR1 as MGHDK and CDR2 as SYGVNS. With 3 bases removed from V and 12 bases from J, the gap between germline ends came to 12 bases.

The CDR3 region has the DNA TGCAGCGTAGCAACGGGACAAAGCACAGATACGCAGTATTTT. Translation: CSVATGQSTDTQYF. This chain links TRBV29-1 with TRBJ2-3; perhaps TRBD1 as D (6 bases). This CDR3 is 14 amino acids long. V was pared by 6 bases and J by 0 bases, with 13 bases between. Germline V gene lookup returns CDR1 SQVTM and CDR2 ANQGSEA.

This clonotype was seen a few times. The chain joins TRBV4-1 to TRBJ2-3; 8 bases agree with TRBD2. The CDR3 is made up of 17 amino acids. J lost 0 bases, V lost 1 base, and 6 bases had no gene match. Germline V gives CDR1 MGHRA, CDR2 YSYEKL. The CDR3 nucleotides are TGCGCCAGCAGCCAAGGTCGGATAGCGGGGAGCACAGATACGCAGTATTTT. Residues: CASSQGRIAGSTDTQYF.

This clonotype was counted a single time. The gene calls are TRBV20-1 and TRBJ2-7; 9 bases align to TRBD2. Germline V gene data show CDR1 as DFQATT and CDR2 as SNEGSKA (reference sequence). Trimming took 6 bases from V and 4 from J; bases not matched to a gene: 10. The CDR3 covers 14 residues. The CDR3 DNA is TGCAGTGCATTACCGGAGACTAGCGGATACGAGCAGTACTTC. Residues: CSALPETSGYEQYF.